Presented here are 8 T cell receptor beta chains from one specimen sequenced in a study of CXCR3-negative and CXCR3-positive naive CD8 T cells. Findings and caveats of the study: CXCR3-positive naive cells carried more hydrophobic TRB CDR3s than CXCR3-negative ones.

For these receptors, no antigen is known. UMI labels and 5' RACE were used to prepare the TRB cDNA libraries. TCRdb reprocessed the 5' RACE reads, with one entry per CDR3 protein and no DNA. The sample's table shows around 66,000 distinct CDR3 sequences. Sequencing used naive CXCR3+ CD8+ T cells from blood. Subset noted: CD45RO-CCR7+CD27+CD95- naive CD8+ T cells expressing CXCR3 (TNR3+). The receptor source for this set is a human donor in good health. Some clones in this sample may be carry-over from other donors' samples.

V is TRBV28 and J is TRBJ2-7; the D gene TCRdb calls, TRBD1, cannot be checked with no DNA. Per the germline V gene, CDR1 is MDHEN and CDR2 is SYDVKM. There are 14 residues in the CDR3. CDR3 loop: CASSRPSEDYEQYF.

This rearrangement joins TRBV20-1 to TRBJ2-5; the TCRdb D gene call, TRBD2, has no DNA to confirm it. This CDR3 contains 16 residues. Germline CDR1 DFQATT, CDR2 SNEGSKA (reference sequence). CDR3 residues: CSARDIIGLAPETQYF.

CDR3 loop: CASRTEPTGELFF. The gene calls are TRBV10-3 and TRBJ2-2; TCRdb's D gene call, TRBD1, goes unchecked for lack of DNA. CDR1 is ENHRY, CDR2 SYGVKD, per germline. There are 13 residues in the CDR3.

This rearrangement joins TRBV5-5 to TRBJ2-5. Germline CDR1 SGHKS, CDR2 YYEKEE (reference sequence). The CDR3 covers 14 residues. The CDR3 sequence is CASSFFQGQETQYF.

The J gene is TRBJ2-7, the V gene TRBV12-3 or TRBV12-4. This CDR3 comprises 14 residues. CDR3 sequence reads: CASSFELLSYEQYF.

The rearrangement joins TRBV5-1 to TRBJ2-1. Germline-derived CDR1 and CDR2 are SGHRS and YFSETQ. The CDR3 is 13 amino acids. CDR3 in amino acids: CASSYGPPNEQFF.

The chain combines TRBV23-1 with TRBJ1-6. TRBV23-1 is placed among ORFs of uncertain function. There are 15 residues in the CDR3. The CDR3 sequence is CASSQSRAGNSPLHF.

This chain connects TRBV29-1 to TRBJ2-7; the D call from TCRdb, TRBD1, cannot be confirmed without DNA. The CDR3 spans 13 residues. Germline-derived CDR1 and CDR2 are SQVTM and ANQGSEA. The CDR3 loop is CSVEKGVNYEQYF.